This T cell receptor (beta chain) originates from a study of T-cell memory formation after mild COVID-19. CDR1 is SGHVS and CDR2 is FQNEAQ in the germline V gene. This CDR3 contains 16 residues. V was trimmed by 5 bases and J by 3 bases, leaving 17 bases between them. TCRdb ran MiXCR on the 5' RACE reads and lists one entry per CDR3 protein. This sample yields about 130,000 distinct CDR3 sequences, of which approximately 15% are seen a single time; around 14% belongs to the top ten. This chain uses TRBV7-8 with TRBJ2-1; tentative D call: TRBD2 (5 bases). The sample taken for sequencing was PBMCs or a T cell subset sorted from them (not recorded which). The TCR originated in an adult woman who had mild COVID-19 (a few samples of this study predate the infection). Cell type and time point are not known. CDR3 nucleotide sequence: TGTGCCAGCAGCCCCTCAGGCAGCGGAAGCTACAATGAGCAGTTCTTC. As protein: CASSPSGSGSYNEQFF.